This TCR beta chain comes out of a study of cytomegalovirus exposure and HLA in healthy donors. This clone was counted only a few times. Donors consisted of healthy bone marrow donors. The PCR contained 60 Vbeta and 13 Jbeta primers. The repertoire was sequenced with immunoSEQ multiplex PCR; TCRdb's copy has only in-frame clones and lacks some. The sample lists roughly 170,000 clones, 70% to 80% occurring once. The germline gives CDR1 DFQATT, CDR2 SNEGSKA (reference sequence). CDR3 length: 10 residues. V was cut by 6 bases and J by 4 bases, with 6 bases left in between. The sequence derives from a female donor in good health and CMV-seronegative. The chain has TRBV20-1 and TRBJ1-2; D gene ambiguous. Sequencing was done on a sample of PBMCs. The CDR3 nucleotides read TGCAGTGCCAAATCCTATGGCTACACCTTC. This translates into CSAKSYGYTF.